The 9 T cell receptor beta chains given below trace back to one sample, sequenced in a study of cytomegalovirus exposure and HLA in healthy donors. The PCR had 60 Vbeta and 13 Jbeta primers. The assay was immunoSEQ multiplex PCR, and TCRdb's table has in-frame clones only and misses some. The table includes roughly 150,000 clones, 80% detected once. The sequenced sample was PBMCs. All receptors come from a young man in good health and CMV-seronegative.

The chain recombines TRBV20-1 with TRBJ2-5, with unresolved D. CDR1 is DFQATT, CDR2 SNEGSKA, per germline (reference sequence). CDR3 length equals 11 residues. V was cut by 6 bases and J by 5 bases, with 10 bases left in between. In DNA, the CDR3 is TGCAGTGCCGCGCTATGGGAGACCCAGTACTTC. It codes for CSAALWETQYF.

This chain connects TRBV4-2 to TRBJ2-1, with TRBD1 identical over 7 bases. The CDR3 sequence is 14 residues long. The junction had 9 bases not matched to a gene; V was cut back by 0 bases and J by 13 bases. Germline CDR1 is LGHNA and CDR2 is YNFKEQ. CDR3: CASSQDDLTGTQFF. The CDR3 bases are TGTGCCAGCAGCCAAGACGATCTGACAGGGACCCAGTTCTTC.

Only one count was recorded for this clone. The CDR3 sequence is CASTEEVYNEQFF. The CDR3, as DNA: TGTGCCAGCACGGAGGAGGTCTACAATGAGCAGTTCTTC. V usage is TRBV5-6 and J usage is TRBJ2-1; D may be TRBD2 (5 bases). V dropped 6 bases and J dropped 3 bases, with 10 bases sitting between them. Germline values: CDR1 SGHDT, CDR2 YYEEEE. The CDR3 spans 13 residues.

With regard to this clone: Its ends do not fully match the called genes, so a read error is possible. The rearrangement links TRBV7-7 to TRBJ2-1, with 10 positions matching TRBD2. Looked up from germline, CDR1 is SSHAT and CDR2 is FNYEAQ (reference sequence). The CDR3 contains 15 residues. The CDR3 sequence is CASSLTSGANNEQFF. Written as DNA, the CDR3 is TGTGCTAGCAGCTTAACTAGCGGGGCAAACAATGAGCAGTTCTTC.

DNA for the CDR3: TGTGCCAGCAGTTTAGACAGGGGGCTCTACACCGGGGAGCTGTTTTTT. Protein sequence: CASSLDRGLYTGELFF. The J gene is TRBJ2-2, the V gene TRBV28; 10 bases line up with TRBD1. The ends lost 2 bases at V and 3 bases at J; junction bases unmatched: 3. The CDR3 length is 16 residues. From germline, CDR1 is MDHEN and CDR2 SYDVKM.

CDR3 in amino acids: CASSLDRAGNTIYF. In nucleotides, the CDR3 is TGCGCCAGCAGCTTGGACAGGGCTGGAAACACCATATATTTT. The chain combines TRBV5-1 with TRBJ1-3; possible D gene TRBD1, 6 bases. CDR3 length equals 14 residues. Germline V gene sequence: CDR1 SGHRS, CDR2 YFSETQ. Trimming cost V 0 bases and J 2 bases, with 6 bases left between them.

The chain has TRBV11-2 and TRBJ2-4, with D uncertain. Trimming cost V 2 bases and J 8 bases, with 10 bases left between them. The CDR3 extends over 13 amino acids. In germline, CDR1 is SGHAT, CDR2 FQNNGV. CDR3 sequence reads: CASSLPGFDIQYF. As DNA, the CDR3 is TGTGCCAGCAGCTTACCCGGGTTTGACATTCAGTACTTC.

The chain couples TRBV6-1 to TRBJ1-1; D may be TRBD1 (5 bases). V lost 6 bases and J lost 4, with 12 bases in between. The CDR3 is 13 residues long. CDR1 is MNHNS, CDR2 SASEGT, per germline. CDR3 protein: CASSVSGATEAFF. DNA of the CDR3: TGTGCCAGCAGCGTGAGTGGGGCCACTGAAGCTTTCTTT.

The rearrangement links TRBV2 to TRBJ2-3; 10 bases are a match to TRBD2. Germline values: CDR1 SNHLY, CDR2 FYNNEI. CDR3 length equals 15 residues. Germline trimming cut 6 bases from V and 6 bases from J; bases unmatched to any gene: 9. In DNA form, the CDR3 reads TGTGCCAGCAGCGTACTAGCGGGGTTGGGGGATACGCAGTATTTT. Protein sequence: CASSVLAGLGDTQYF.